The rows below give T cell receptor gamma chains drawn from one sample of a study of fetal and pediatric gammadelta thymocytes. TCRdb made new clone calls on the reads using CATT. The sample shows roughly 900 gamma-chain clones, around 5.1% of them seen only once. Sequences were obtained from non-Vgamma9Vdelta2 gamma-delta T cells from the thymus. The source is a child who underwent cardiac surgery and was recorded as healthy. Each CDR3 is given with its conserved first and last residue. A row's size may be missing; if present it is once, few, many or a size class.

length	size	V	J	DNA	CDR3
11	large	TRGV10	TRGJ1/TRGJ2	TGTGCTGCGTGGGATGAATATAAGAAACTCTTT	CAAWDEYKKLF
12	medium-sized	TRGV5	TRGJ1/TRGJ2	TGTGCCACCTGGTCTAATTATTATAAGAAACTCTTT	CATWSNYYKKLF
14	large	TRGV10	TRGJP1	TGTGCTGCGTGGGGTTCTACCACTGGTTGGTTCAAGATATTT	CAAWGSTTGWFKIF
13	few	TRGV2	TRGJ1/TRGJ2	TGTGCCACCTGGGACGGGCAATGTTATAAGAAACTCTTT	CATWDGQCYKKLF
11	few	TRGV9	TRGJ1/TRGJ2	TGTGCCTTGTGGGAGAAGCATAAGAAACTCTTT	CALWEKHKKLF
12	large	TRGV4	TRGJ1/TRGJ2	TGTGCCACCTGGGACGCATATTATAAGAAACTCTTT	CATWDAYYKKLF
12	medium-sized	TRGV9	TRGJ1/TRGJ2	TGTGCCTTGTGGGAGGTGCGCTATAAGAAACTCTTT	CALWEVRYKKLF
17	few	TRGV2	TRGJP	TGTGCCACCTGGGACGGGCAAGGAAGGGTGGGCAAAAAAATCAAGGTATTT	CATWDGQGRVGKKIKVF
13	large	TRGV3	TRGJ1/TRGJ2	TGTGCCACCTGGGACAGAAAGAGTTATAAGAAACTCTTT	CATWDRKSYKKLF
19	few	TRGV8	TRGJ1/TRGJ2	TGTGCCACCTGGGATAGGCTGGTGACCAACCCAACGAATTATATTAAGAAACTCTTT	CATWDRLVTNPTNYIKKLF
13	large	TRGV4	TRGJ1/TRGJ2	TGTGCCACCTGGGATTTCGGGGGGTATAAGAAACTCTTT	CATWDFGGYKKLF
13	medium-sized	TRGV2	TRGJP1	TGTGCCACACCGGGGGACACTGGTTGGTTCAAGATATTT	CATPGDTGWFKIF
9	medium-sized	TRGV4	TRGJ1/TRGJ2	TGTGCCACCTGGGATGCTGGTCTCTTT	CATWDAGLF
14	medium-sized	TRGV2	TRGJ1/TRGJ2	TGTGCCACCTGGGACGGGCCACGAAAATATAAGAAACTCTTT	CATWDGPRKYKKLF
13	medium-sized	TRGV4	TRGJP2	TGTGCCACCTGGGTGGGTAGTGATTGGATCAAGACGTTT	CATWVGSDWIKTF
13	large	TRGV5	TRGJ1/TRGJ2	TGTGCCACCTGGGACCCCGGGGATTATAAGAAACTCTTT	CATWDPGDYKKLF
14	medium-sized	TRGV3	TRGJ1/TRGJ2	TGTGCCACCTGGGACTGCGGTTTTTATTATAAGAAACTCTTT	CATWDCGFYYKKLF
13	large	TRGV2	TRGJ1/TRGJ2	TGTGCCACCTGGGACGCTGGCTGGTATAAGAAACTCTTT	CATWDAGWYKKLF
9	large	TRGV8	TRGJP2	TGTGCCACCTGGGAAATCAAGACGTTT	CATWEIKTF
15	large	TRGV5	TRGJ1/TRGJ2	TGTGCCACCTGGGACAGGGGCACTGCTCGGTATAAGAAACTCTTT	CATWDRGTARYKKLF
11	NA	TRGV9	TRGJ1/TRGJ2	TGTGCCTTTCGGATTTATTATAAGAAACTCTTT	CAFRIYYKKLF
16	few	TRGV8	TRGJP2	TGTGCCACCTGGGATAGGCGAGGAGGTAGTGATTGGATCAAGACGTTT	CATWDRRGGSDWIKTF
12	medium-sized	TRGV4	TRGJ1/TRGJ2	TGTGCCACCTGGGATGCTTATTATAAGAAACTCTTT	CATWDAYYKKLF
12	large	TRGV8	TRGJ1/TRGJ2	TGTGCCACCTGGGATTCATATTATAAGAAACTCTTT	CATWDSYYKKLF
17	medium-sized	TRGV9	TRGJP	TGTGCCTTGTGGGAGGTGGGTAAAGAGTTGGGCAAAAAAATCAAGGTATTT	CALWEVGKELGKKIKVF
10	large	TRGV3	TRGJ1/TRGJ2	TGTGCCACCTGGGACGGGGGGAAACTCTTT	CATWDGGKLF
13	NA	TRGV2	TRGJ1/TRGJ2	TGTGCCACCTGGGACGGCAATTATTATAAGAAACTCTTT	CATWDGNYYKKLF
12	medium-sized	TRGV3	TRGJ1/TRGJ2	TGTGCCACCTGGGACTTATATTATAAGAAACTCTTT	CATWDLYYKKLF
12	NA	TRGV4	TRGJ1/TRGJ2	TGTGCCACCTGGGACCCTGGCTATAAGAAACTCTTT	CATWDPGYKKLF
16	medium-sized	TRGV2	TRGJP2	TGTGCCACCTGGGACGGGCAGCGTGGTAGTGATTGGATCAAGACGTTT	CATWDGQRGSDWIKTF
12	medium-sized	TRGV10	TRGJ1/TRGJ2	TGTGCTGCGTGGGATTCCTATTATAAGAAACTCTTT	CAAWDSYYKKLF
13	NA	TRGV8	TRGJ1/TRGJ2	TGTGCCACCTGGGATACGGGGCCAAGGAGGAAACTCTTT	CATWDTGPRRKLF
14	medium-sized	TRGV5	TRGJ1/TRGJ2	TGTGCCACCTGGGACAGCCGCATTTATTATAAGAAACTCTTT	CATWDSRIYYKKLF
12	medium-sized	TRGV5	TRGJ1/TRGJ2	TGTGCCACCTGGGACACTCCGTATAAGAAACTCTTT	CATWDTPYKKLF
13	large	TRGV4	TRGJ1/TRGJ2	TGTGCCACCTGGGATGGAGTTTATTATAAGAAACTCTTT	CATWDGVYYKKLF
13	large	TRGV9	TRGJ1/TRGJ2	TGTGCCTTGTGGGAGTATGGAAGTTATAAGAAACTCTTT	CALWEYGSYKKLF
14	large	TRGV9	TRGJ1/TRGJ2	TGTGCCTTGTGGGAGGTGCGGATTTATTATAAGAAACTCTTT	CALWEVRIYYKKLF
14	few	TRGV5	TRGJP2	TGTGCCACCTGGGAGGTGAGTAGTGATTGGATCAAGACGTTT	CATWEVSSDWIKTF
13	medium-sized	TRGV5	TRGJ1/TRGJ2	TGTGCCACCTGGGACATGATACGGTATAAGAAACTCTTT	CATWDMIRYKKLF
11	medium-sized	TRGV9	TRGJ1/TRGJ2	TGTGCCTTGTGGGTGGAATATAAGAAACTCTTT	CALWVEYKKLF
13	large	TRGV9	TRGJ1/TRGJ2	TGTGCCTTGTGGGAGGTATTATATTATAAGAAACTCTTT	CALWEVLYYKKLF
13	medium-sized	TRGV5	TRGJ1/TRGJ2	TGTGCCACCTGGGACAGACTCCATTATAAGAAACTCTTT	CATWDRLHYKKLF
16	large	TRGV9	TRGJ1/TRGJ2	TGTGCCTTGTGGGAGGTGGTGGGGCCAACTTATTATAAGAAACTCTTT	CALWEVVGPTYYKKLF
15	medium-sized	TRGV8	TRGJ1/TRGJ2	TGTGCCACCTGGGATAGGCCGGGGGGGGATTATAAGAAACTCTTT	CATWDRPGGDYKKLF
15	medium-sized	TRGV2	TRGJP2	TGTGCCACCTGGGACGGGCAGAGTAGTGATTGGATCAAGACGTTT	CATWDGQSSDWIKTF
13	large	TRGV3	TRGJ1/TRGJ2	TGTGCCACCTGGGACAGGCCTTCGTGTGAGAAACTCTTT	CATWDRPSCEKLF
13	medium-sized	TRGV2	TRGJ1/TRGJ2	TGTGCCACCTGGGACGCGGTTTATTATAAGAAACTCTTT	CATWDAVYYKKLF
13	large	TRGV8	TRGJP1	TGTGCCACCTGGGATGGTACTGGTTGGTTCAAGATATTT	CATWDGTGWFKIF
14	large	TRGV8	TRGJP1	TGTGCCACCTGGGATGTAGGCGGTGGTTGGTTCAAGATATTT	CATWDVGGGWFKIF
12	large	TRGV4	TRGJ1/TRGJ2	TGTGCCACCTGGGATGGGTATTATAAGAAACTCTTT	CATWDGYYKKLF
14	medium-sized	TRGV4	TRGJ1/TRGJ2	TGTGCCACCTGGGATGGTCAAGGGTATTATAAGAAACTCTTT	CATWDGQGYYKKLF
12	large	TRGV9	TRGJ1/TRGJ2	TGTGCCTTGTGCAGGGATTATTATAAGAAACTCTTT	CALCRDYYKKLF
13	large	TRGV9	TRGJ1/TRGJ2	TGTGCCTTGTGGGAGGTGGGTACCCATAAGAAACTCTTT	CALWEVGTHKKLF